The 20 T cell receptor beta chains presented below share a single source sample, sequenced in a study of identical twins. A single record per CDR3 protein comes from TCRdb applying MiXCR to the 5' RACE reads. The sample has about 690,000 distinct CDR3 sequences, roughly 20% seen once. The same sample was also studied in work on T cells expressing NK-cell markers.

The sample taken for sequencing was PBMCs. Source of these receptors: a woman aged 18-30 years in good health.

This clonotype occurred a few times. The V gene is TRBV20-1, the J gene TRBJ1-2; D gene uncertain. The CDR3 is 13 amino acids. V lost 1 base and J lost 2, with 8 bases in between. Looked up from germline, CDR1 is DFQATT and CDR2 is SNEGSKA (reference sequence). The CDR3 is CSARGSSNYGYTF. The CDR3 region has the DNA TGCAGTGCTAGAGGCTCGTCGAACTATGGCTACACCTTC.

This clonotype was counted many times. The genes are TRBV7-9 and TRBJ2-3; 9 nucleotides agree with TRBD1. V lost 4 bases and J lost 3; bases outside the gene matches: 20. CDR1 SEHNR and CDR2 FQNEAQ come from the germline V gene (reference sequence). This CDR3 has 20 amino acids. The DNA of the CDR3 is TGTGCCAGCAGCTCCGCCCGTCCGCAACAGGGGGCTATGGGGACAGATACGCAGTATTTT. This gives the protein CASSSARPQQGAMGTDTQYF.

The V and J genes are TRBV5-1 and TRBJ2-3; 14 nucleotides line up with TRBD2. Looked up from germline, CDR1 is SGHRS and CDR2 is YFSETQ. J lost 4 bases, V lost 4 bases, and 8 bases had no gene match. This CDR3 has 17 residues. CDR3: CASSPGTSGSRSDTQYF. In DNA, the CDR3 is TGCGCCAGCAGCCCAGGGACTAGCGGGAGTCGGTCAGATACGCAGTATTTT.

At least ten counts were recorded for this clonotype. This chain uses TRBV5-1 with TRBJ2-5; D is perhaps TRBD2 (5 bases). The length of the CDR3 is 14 residues. Germline CDR1 reads SGHRS; CDR2 reads YFSETQ. V lost 4 bases and J lost 5, with 15 bases in between. The CDR3 protein is CASSPTREGETQYF. CDR3 sequence (DNA): TGCGCCAGCAGCCCTACTAGGGAAGGGGAGACCCAGTACTTC.

The rearrangement uses TRBV27 and TRBJ2-4; a possible D gene is TRBD2 (6 bases). Germline loops: CDR1 MNHEY, CDR2 SMNVEV (reference sequence). The CDR3 is made up of 13 amino acids. Trimming left V 3 bases short and J 6 bases short, with 9 bases between. For the CDR3, the DNA is TGTGCCAGCAGTTTGGAGGAGGGAAACATTCAGTACTTC. It yields the protein CASSLEEGNIQYF.

This clonotype was counted between two and nine times. V usage is TRBV20-1 and J usage is TRBJ1-5; 9 nucleotides line up with TRBD1. Unmatched junction bases numbered 8, after V lost 5 bases and J lost 3 bases. In germline, CDR1 is DFQATT, CDR2 SNEGSKA (reference sequence). The CDR3 contains 15 residues. CDR3 coding DNA: TGCAGTGCTGTTACGGGACAGGGTAACAATCAGCCCCAGCATTTT. Residues: CSAVTGQGNNQPQHF.

J is TRBJ1-5 and V is TRBV20-1; 9 bases agree with TRBD1. The germline gives CDR1 DFQATT, CDR2 SNEGSKA (reference sequence). The length of the CDR3 is 13 residues. V lost 7 bases and J lost 5; bases outside the gene matches: 6. CDR3 nucleotide sequence: TGCAGTGTTGATCGACAGGGGGATCAGCCCCAGCATTTT. This sequence encodes CSVDRQGDQPQHF.

The chain has TRBV4-3 and TRBJ2-5; 10 bases align to TRBD2. The CDR3 loop spans 15 amino acids. Per germline, CDR1 LGHNA and CDR2 YSLEER. The J segment lost 5 bases and the V segment lost 1 base, leaving 4 bases of the junction unmatched. CDR3 nucleotide sequence: TGCGCCAGCAGCCAAGCCCATAGCGGGAGGGAGACCCAGTACTTC. Translation: CASSQAHSGRETQYF.

The rearrangement links TRBV5-5 to TRBJ2-2; 8 bases are a match to TRBD2. V trimming: 4 bases; J trimming: 0 bases; junction bases outside the gene matches: 5. CDR1 and CDR2 (germline): SGHKS, YYEKEE (reference sequence). CDR3 length: 16 amino acids. CDR3 protein: CASSRAGGSNTGELFF. The CDR3 nucleotides read TGTGCCAGCAGCAGGGCGGGAGGATCGAACACCGGGGAGCTGTTTTTT.

A few counts support this clonotype. The V and J genes are TRBV6-1 and TRBJ1-6; unclear D gene. V was shortened by 5 bases and J by 10 bases, with 15 bases between the two germline ends. The CDR3 runs 14 residues. CDR1 is MNHNS, CDR2 SASEGT, per germline. The CDR3 protein is CASSIDPLGSPLHF. In DNA form, the CDR3 reads TGTGCCAGCAGTATTGACCCCTTAGGATCACCCCTCCACTTT.

The sample holds many counts of this clonotype. Its ends do not fully match the called genes, so a read error is possible. The chain recombines TRBV5-1 with TRBJ2-7; no reliable D call. The CDR3 covers 11 residues. Per germline, CDR1 SGHRS and CDR2 YFSETQ. In DNA, the CDR3 is TGTGCCAGCAGCGCCTCCTACGAGCAGTACTTC. Encoded protein: CASSASYEQYF.

This clonotype was counted between two and nine times. This chain links TRBV3-1 with TRBJ2-7, with D unclear. There are 12 residues in the CDR3. Germline V lookup: CDR1 LGHDT, CDR2 YNNKEL (reference sequence). The V and J ends lost 0 bases and 6 bases respectively, with 6 bases between them. The DNA of the CDR3 is TGTGCCAGCAGCCAAGAGATGAGCGAGCAGTACTTC. This encodes CASSQEMSEQYF.

The J gene is TRBJ1-2, the V gene TRBV11-1; D is ambiguous. This CDR3 spans 12 amino acids. V was trimmed by 5 bases and J by 3 bases, leaving 7 bases between them. Germline loops: CDR1 SGHAT, CDR2 FQDESV (reference sequence). The CDR3: CASSGKHYGYTF. As DNA, the CDR3 is TGTGCCAGCAGCGGGAAACACTATGGCTACACCTTC.

The chain couples TRBV27 to TRBJ1-5; D is possibly TRBD1 (5 bases). Trimming removed 0 bases at V and 5 bases at J, with 20 bases between. Germline values: CDR1 MNHEY, CDR2 SMNVEV (reference sequence). The CDR3 covers 18 residues. CDR3 in DNA: TGTGCCAGCAGTTTATCGATGAAAGGGCAGGGAAACGATCAGCCCCAGCATTTT. Its translation: CASSLSMKGQGNDQPQHF.

The chain couples TRBV12-3 or TRBV12-4 to TRBJ1-5; the D gene is possibly TRBD1 (6 bases). V was clipped by 3 bases and J by 4 bases, with 10 bases between them. The CDR3 runs 14 residues. CDR3 sequence reads: CASSFGTKNQPQHF. The CDR3 nucleotides are TGTGCCAGCAGTTTTGGGACAAAGAATCAGCCCCAGCATTTT.

The table lists this clonotype with a few counts. V and J are TRBV7-2 and TRBJ1-2; 10 bases line up with TRBD1. The CDR3 contains 12 residues. Germline CDR1 and CDR2: SGHTA and FQGNSA. V was pared by 5 bases and J by 13 bases, with 7 bases of the junction left unmatched. The chain's CDR3 is CASSPGTGARTF. In DNA form, the CDR3 reads TGTGCCAGCAGCCCCGGGACAGGGGCCCGCACCTTC.

This clonotype was observed a handful of times. V gene TRBV4-3 combines with J gene TRBJ2-5, with D unclear. Trimming took off 1 base at V and 1 base at J, with 7 bases between the two ends. The CDR3 has 14 residues. Germline V gene data show CDR1 as LGHNA and CDR2 as YSLEER. The CDR3 is CASSQGFTQETQYF. Written as DNA, the CDR3 is TGCGCCAGCAGCCAAGGTTTTACCCAAGAGACCCAGTACTTC.

A few counts support this clonotype. The gene calls are TRBV9 and TRBJ1-1; 7 bases line up with TRBD1. Trimming took 6 bases from V and 2 from J; bases not matched to a gene: 10. The V gene's germline CDR1 is SGDLS and CDR2 YYNGEE. The CDR3 is made up of 15 amino acids. The CDR3 spells CASTSGGVYNTEAFF. The CDR3 bases are TGTGCCAGCACCTCAGGGGGAGTTTATAACACTGAAGCTTTCTTT.

The V gene is TRBV19, the J gene TRBJ2-4; 12 bases agree with TRBD1. V shed 5 bases and J 2 bases; nucleotides not matched to a gene: 4. The CDR3 is 16 amino acids. Germline loops: CDR1 LNHDA, CDR2 SQIVND (reference sequence). The chain's CDR3 is CASSAGTGGPKNIQYF. The CDR3, as DNA: TGTGCCAGTAGTGCCGGGACAGGGGGCCCCAAAAACATTCAGTACTTC. Full variable domain (missing parts from reference TRBV19 and TRBJ2-4): DGGITQSPKYLFRKEGQNVTLSCEQNLNHDAMYWYRQDPGQGLRLIYYSQIVNDFQKGDIAEGYSVSREKKESFPLTVTSAQKNPTAFYLCASSAGTGGPKNIQYFGAGTRLSVL.

This chain links TRBV6-1 with TRBJ2-4; D gene unclear. Between the trimmed V and J ends, which lost 8 bases and 0 bases, there was a span of 11 bases. The CDR3 runs to 14 residues. Germline CDR1 is MNHNS and CDR2 is SASEGT. CDR3 coding DNA: TGTGCCAGCGGACCAGGCTCAGCCAAAAACATTCAGTACTTC. Encoded protein: CASGPGSAKNIQYF.